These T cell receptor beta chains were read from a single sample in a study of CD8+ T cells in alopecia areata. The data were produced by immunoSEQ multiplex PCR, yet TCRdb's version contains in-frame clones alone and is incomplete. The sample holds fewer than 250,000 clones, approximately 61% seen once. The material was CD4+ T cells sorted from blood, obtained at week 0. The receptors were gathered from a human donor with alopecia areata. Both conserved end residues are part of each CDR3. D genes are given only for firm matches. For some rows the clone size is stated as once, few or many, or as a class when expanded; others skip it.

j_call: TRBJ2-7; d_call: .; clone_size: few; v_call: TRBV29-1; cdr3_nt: TGCAGCGCTGGAGCGTCGTCCTACGAGCAGTACTTC; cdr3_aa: CSAGASSYEQYF
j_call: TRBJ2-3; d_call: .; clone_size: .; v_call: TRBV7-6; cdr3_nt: TGTGCCAGCAGCGAGGGGACGGGCACAGATACGCAGTATTTT; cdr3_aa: CASSEGTGTDTQYF
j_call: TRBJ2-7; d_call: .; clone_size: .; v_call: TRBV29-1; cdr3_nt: TGCAGCGTTGTCTCTGGACAGTCCTACGAGCAGTACTTC; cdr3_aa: CSVVSGQSYEQYF
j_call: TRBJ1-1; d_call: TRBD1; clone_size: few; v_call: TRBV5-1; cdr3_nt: TGCGCCAGCAGCTTGGGACAGGGAATAGAAGACACTGAAGCTTTCTTT; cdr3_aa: CASSLGQGIEDTEAFF
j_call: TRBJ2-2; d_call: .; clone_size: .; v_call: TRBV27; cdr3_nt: TGTGCCAGTGACAGGGAGGTCCACAGCGGGGAGCTGTTTTTT; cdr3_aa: CASDREVHSGELFF
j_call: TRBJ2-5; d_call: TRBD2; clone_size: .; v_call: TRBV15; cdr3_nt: TGTGCCACCAGCAGAATCCCGGGAGGGGAGACCCAGTACTTC; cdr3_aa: CATSRIPGGETQYF
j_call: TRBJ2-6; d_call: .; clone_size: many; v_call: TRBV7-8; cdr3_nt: TGTGCCAGCAGCTACGGTAGCTCTGGGGCCAACGTCCTGACTTTC; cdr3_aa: CASSYGSSGANVLTF
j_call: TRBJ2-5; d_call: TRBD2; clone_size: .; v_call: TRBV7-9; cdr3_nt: TGTGCCAGCAGCTTAGGTGTTTCTAGCGGGACTGAGACCCAGTACTTC; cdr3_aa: CASSLGVSSGTETQYF
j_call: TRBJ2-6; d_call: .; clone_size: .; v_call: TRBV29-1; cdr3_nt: TGCAGCGTTCTCGCGCAGGCTGGGGCCAACGTCCTGACTTTC; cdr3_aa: CSVLAQAGANVLTF
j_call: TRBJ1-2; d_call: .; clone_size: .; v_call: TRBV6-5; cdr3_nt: TGTGCCAGCAAACAGGCCGGATTTGATGGCTACACCTTC; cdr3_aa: CASKQAGFDGYTF
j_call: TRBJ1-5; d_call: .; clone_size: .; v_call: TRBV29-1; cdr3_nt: TGCAGCGTTGTAACAGGGAATAGCAATCAGCCCCAGCATTTT; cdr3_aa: CSVVTGNSNQPQHF
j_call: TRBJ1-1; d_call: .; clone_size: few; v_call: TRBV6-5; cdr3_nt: TGTGCCAGCAGCTCACAGGGACCCACTGAAGCTTTCTTT; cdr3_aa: CASSSQGPTEAFF
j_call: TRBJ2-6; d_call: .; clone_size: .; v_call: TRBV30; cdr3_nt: TGTGCCTGGGTCTCTGGGGCCAACGTCCTGACTTTC; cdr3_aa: CAWVSGANVLTF
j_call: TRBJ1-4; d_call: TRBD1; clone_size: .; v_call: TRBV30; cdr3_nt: TGTGCCTGGAGTGTACGTGGCAGGGGGCGATTAGGCGAAAAACTGTTTTTT; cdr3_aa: CAWSVRGRGRLGEKLFF
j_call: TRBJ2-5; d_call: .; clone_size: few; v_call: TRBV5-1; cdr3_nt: TGCGCCAGCAGCCCGACAGGAGAGACCCAGTACTTC; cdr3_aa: CASSPTGETQYF
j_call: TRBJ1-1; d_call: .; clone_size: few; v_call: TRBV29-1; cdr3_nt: TGCAGCGGGATGCTACAGGATTTGGGCACTGAAGCTTTCTTT; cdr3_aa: CSGMLQDLGTEAFF
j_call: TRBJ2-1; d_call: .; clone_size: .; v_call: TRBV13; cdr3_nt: TGTGCCAGCAGCGACGACCCCAGTTTTGGCGGCAATGAGCAGTTCTTC; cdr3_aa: CASSDDPSFGGNEQFF
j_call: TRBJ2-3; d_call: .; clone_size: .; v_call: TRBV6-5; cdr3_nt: TGTGCCAGCAGGTCCCCGTATAGCACAGATACGCAGTATTTT; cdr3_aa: CASRSPYSTDTQYF
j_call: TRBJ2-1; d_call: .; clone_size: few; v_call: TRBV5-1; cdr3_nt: TGCGCCAGCAGCTTGGAATTAGCGGACTACAATGAGCAGTTCTTC; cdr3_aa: CASSLELADYNEQFF
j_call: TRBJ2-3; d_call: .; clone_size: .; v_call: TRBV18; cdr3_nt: TGTGCCAGCTCCCCGGGGTCCGGGGCCACAGATACGCAGTATTTT; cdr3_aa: CASSPGSGATDTQYF
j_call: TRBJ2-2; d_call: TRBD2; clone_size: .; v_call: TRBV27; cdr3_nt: TGTGCCAGCAGTTTCAGTAGCGGGAGGAACACCGGGGAGCTGTTTTTT; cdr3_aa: CASSFSSGRNTGELFF
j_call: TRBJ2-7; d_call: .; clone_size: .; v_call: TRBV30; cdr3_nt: TGTGCCTGGACCCGAACTCGACAGGCCAGCTACGAGCAGTACTTC; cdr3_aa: CAWTRTRQASYEQYF
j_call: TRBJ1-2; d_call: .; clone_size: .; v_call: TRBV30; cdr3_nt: TGTGCCTGGAGCCATTCTGGCTATGGCTACACCTTC; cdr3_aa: CAWSHSGYGYTF
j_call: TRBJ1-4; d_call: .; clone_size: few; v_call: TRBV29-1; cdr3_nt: TGCAGCGTGTACTTCGGGACATCTAATGAAAAACTGTTTTTT; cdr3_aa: CSVYFGTSNEKLFF
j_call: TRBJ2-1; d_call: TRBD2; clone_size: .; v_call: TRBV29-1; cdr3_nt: TGCAGCGTTGGGGGGACTAGCCAATCCTACAATGAGCAGTTCTTC; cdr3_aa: CSVGGTSQSYNEQFF
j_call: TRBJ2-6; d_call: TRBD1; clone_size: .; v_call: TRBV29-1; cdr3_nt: TGCAGCGCGACAGGGATTGGTTCTGGGGCCAACGTCCTGACTTTC; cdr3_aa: CSATGIGSGANVLTF
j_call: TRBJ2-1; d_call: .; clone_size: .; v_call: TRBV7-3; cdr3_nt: TGTGCCAGCAGCTCCCAGATACTCAACGTGGAGCAGTTCTTC; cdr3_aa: CASSSQILNVEQFF
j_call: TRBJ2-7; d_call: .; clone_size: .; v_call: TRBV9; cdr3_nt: TGTGCCAGCAGCACCCGACAGGAGACCTACGAGCAGTACTTC; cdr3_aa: CASSTRQETYEQYF
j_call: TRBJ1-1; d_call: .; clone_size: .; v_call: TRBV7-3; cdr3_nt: TGTGCCAGCAGCTTATCGAGGGACACTGAAGCTTTCTTT; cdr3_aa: CASSLSRDTEAFF
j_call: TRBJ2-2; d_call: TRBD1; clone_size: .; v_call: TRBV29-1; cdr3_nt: TGCAGCGCTACACTCGGGACAGGGGTCACCGGGGAGCTGTTTTTT; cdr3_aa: CSATLGTGVTGELFF